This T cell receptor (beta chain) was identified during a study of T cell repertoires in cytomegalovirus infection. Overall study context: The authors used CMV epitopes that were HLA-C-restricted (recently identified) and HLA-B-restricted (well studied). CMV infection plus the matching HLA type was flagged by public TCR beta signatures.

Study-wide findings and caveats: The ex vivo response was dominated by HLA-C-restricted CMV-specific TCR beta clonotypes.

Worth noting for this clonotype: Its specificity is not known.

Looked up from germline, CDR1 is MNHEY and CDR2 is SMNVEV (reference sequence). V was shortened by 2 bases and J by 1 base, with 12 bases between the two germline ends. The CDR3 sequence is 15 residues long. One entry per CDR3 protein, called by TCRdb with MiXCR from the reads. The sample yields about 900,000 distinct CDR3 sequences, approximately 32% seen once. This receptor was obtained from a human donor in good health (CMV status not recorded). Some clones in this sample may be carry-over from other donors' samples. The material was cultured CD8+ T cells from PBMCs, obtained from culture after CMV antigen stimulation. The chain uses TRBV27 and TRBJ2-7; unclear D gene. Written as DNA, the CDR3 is TGTGCCAGCAGTTTAGGGAAGGGTGGATCCTACGAGCAGTACTTC. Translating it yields CASSLGKGGSYEQYF.